The text below deals with one T cell receptor (beta chain). Its cognate antigen is unknown. This CDR3 is built from 16 residues. V gave up 3 bases and J gave up 5 bases; unmatched junction bases: 10. The germline V gene has CDR1 SEHNR and CDR2 FQNEAQ (reference sequence). This record comes from a study of T cell responses to AZD1222 COVID-19 vaccine. On the study more broadly: Timing groups of about 4 and about 12 weeks for second doses were pooled.

Sequencing was performed with immunoSEQ multiplex PCR; in TCRdb, only in-frame clones are kept and a portion is missing. The sample yields 240,000 or so clones, approximately 95% seen once. Regarding the study as a whole: The reported proportion of spike-specific TCRs targeting unmutated variant regions was nearly half. Repertoires were obtained only post-peak T cell response. Researchers report vaccine-associated CD4 TCRs spanning spike, with dominance at 160-218 and 743-854.

The rearrangement uses TRBV7-9 and TRBJ1-3; 7 bases match TRBD1. This material consisted of peripheral blood, taken on day 0 of AZD1222 vaccination. This receptor was obtained from an adult in good health. Here the CDR3 DNA reads TGTGCCAGCAGCTTCTCCGACAGGGAGGACCGAAACACCATATATTTT. Protein product: CASSFSDREDRNTIYF.